This entry features one TCR beta chain sequence. Its antigen has not been determined. No base quality values were provided; no much bigger clone lies one nucleotide off. From the cysteine through the phenylalanine, the CDR3 covers 12 amino acids. Here the CDR3 DNA is all that survives: 36 bases in frame from base 1. Relative to germline, V is missing 10 bases and J is missing 8 bases, with 8 bases of the junction outside any gene match. CDR1 and CDR2, per the germline V gene, are KGHDR and SFDVKD. Participants in the prospective study were enrolled through a virtual design, were aged about 18 to 90 years, and lived in roughly 24 United States geographic areas. To assign participants to cohorts, the prospective study relied on clinical history that participants themselves reported in a screening survey and a study questionnaire. In the prospective study, whole blood, serum and a nasopharyngeal or oropharyngeal swab were collected from each participant by mobile phlebotomists. Participants in the prospective study had the option to provide additional blood draws and questionnaires over an approximately 2-month period. Blood samples from the prospective study were shipped frozen or at room temperature prior to DNA extraction.

This entry belongs to a study of blood T cell repertoires in COVID-19 (dated by TCRdb to about 2020). Regarding the study in general: Recovered participants in ImmuneRACE Cohort 3 were defined by two consecutive negative NP/OP PCR tests, clearance by a healthcare professional, or resolution of symptoms. The collaborator samples originated in the United States, Italy and Spain and spanned the acute and convalescent phases of COVID-19. The prospective study material was composed of cDNA or gDNA derived from T cells, B-cell-depleted T cells, or PBMCs. Deeply sampled blood TCRbeta repertoires from subjects exposed to, actively infected with, or recovered from COVID-19 were included in the dataset. The repertoires were released in a freely available public database meant as a resource for research on the immune response to SARS-CoV-2. The samples were drawn from two sources: the first 160 participants of the ongoing ImmuneRACE study, and 950 to 1,500 subjects contributed by 6 global collaborators. Sample metadata almost always included a de-identified subject ID, COVID-19 status, age in years and sex. Where HLA class I and class II types were available, the types were taken from metadata supplied by the sample provider, not from assay-based typing. The investigation overall reported the following: Clinical and demographic metadata were provided uncurated, with the amount varying by source and participant.

The immunoSEQ Assay, a bias-controlled multiplex PCR, was used to amplify TCRbeta CDR3 regions from genomic DNA. The source study handled its data this way. Nucleated cell counts per sample were estimated from amplification of reference gene primers within the assay. To quantify the absolute abundance of each unique TCRbeta CDR3 rearrangement, sequence reads were collapsed and filtered. For each sample, productive Simpson clonality was calculated as the square root of Simpson's diversity index over productive rearrangements. In its TCRdb copy, this immuneACCESS table keeps in-frame sequences only and misses some clones. Where compared with another copy, unresolved V genes explain less than half of these, and the others have no known cause. The D gene and trimming were derived from the DNA, and the V and J assignments and clone size from that table. Within this sample are more than 120,000 clones, with 84% of them counted one time only. The top ten clonotypes cover under 4.5% of the sample.

The TCR sequence derives from a man in his forties or fifties in a cohort exposed to, infected with or recovered from COVID-19 (not recorded which). In this chain, TRBV24-1 is recombined with TRBJ1-2, with 8 central nucleotides matching TRBD1. The source material was PBMCs or T cells enriched from blood (not recorded which). The CDR3 here reads CATLDREVGYTF. The nucleotides are TGTGCCACTTTGGACAGGGAAGTCGGCTACACCTTC.